Given below is one TCR beta chain in context. The data are from a study of blood T cell repertoires in COVID-19. Study-wide context: The United States, Italy and Spain were the sources of the acute and convalescent COVID-19 samples. In each case, the material was cDNA or gDNA derived from T cells, B-cell-depleted T cells, or PBMCs.

This CDR3 spans 16 amino acids. V shed 2 bases and J shed 3 bases, with 14 bases lying between them. Germline CDR1 reads SGHNT; CDR2 reads YENEEA. Participants' own reports of clinical history determined their cohort assignment. In the original workflow: Amplification from reference gene primers served as the basis for estimated nucleated cell counts. Sequenced by immunoSEQ multiplex PCR; TCRdb stores in-frame clones only, minus some. V, J and clone size are taken as reported in that table, and D and trimming were inferred from the DNA itself. The sample lists roughly 520,000 clones; approximately 88% were seen once.

Sample: PBMCs or T cells enriched from blood (not recorded which). This rearrangement joins TRBV11-3 to TRBJ1-3; D might be TRBD1 (5 bases). This receptor was identified in a woman in her forties who had recovered from COVID-19. CDR3 loop: CASSLWGELRGNTIYF. In DNA form, the CDR3 reads TGTGCCAGCAGCTTATGGGGGGAGCTGCGTGGAAACACCATATATTTT.